This T cell receptor beta chain was sequenced for a study of OX40 agonist ivuxolimab in advanced cancers. The CDR3 covers 15 residues. The germline gives CDR1 SEHNR, CDR2 FQNEAQ (reference sequence). Trimming cost V 3 bases and J 8 bases; bases outside gene matches: 12. Here immunoSEQ multiplex PCR was the method, and the copy in TCRdb shows in-frame clones only, minus some. This sample has some 80,000 clones, with over 80% found just once. This rearrangement joins TRBV7-9 to TRBJ2-7; 8 bases are shared with TRBD1. The sample in question was CD4+ or CD8+ T cells sorted from blood, obtained in a trial of the OX40 agonist ivuxolimab. The source is an adult with an advanced solid tumor such as melanoma, head and neck, liver or kidney cancer. The CDR3 DNA reads TGTGCCAGCAGCTTGACAGACAGGGGATTACGAAAGCAGTACTTC. Its protein is CASSLTDRGLRKQYF.